The clone carrying this T cell receptor beta chain was observed a few times. Its target is unknown. The CDR3 length is 13 residues. In germline, CDR1 is LNHDA, CDR2 SQIVND (reference sequence). Trimming pared 11 bases from V and 1 base from J, leaving 14 bases between. This record comes from a study of long-term antiretroviral therapy in people with HIV. Study-level points and caveats: Compared with controls, HIV repertoires showed narrower CDR3 length ranges. Clones that expanded before ART (that is, prior to treatment) dominated the repertoire at all time points.

At survey level, the immunoSEQ assay was run in its v3.0 version. Clones were sequenced by immunoSEQ multiplex PCR, and TCRdb holds only the in-frame ones, with some missing. The sample has about 18,000 clones, nearly 80% seen once; the top ten hold roughly an eighth. Each donor provided at least one pre-ART PBMC sample and at least two post-ART PBMC samples. The receptor's source is a woman aged 45-60 years with HIV. The rearrangement links TRBV19 to TRBJ1-2; D possibly corresponds to TRBD1 (5 bases). Sample: unsorted PBMCs, taken 0.3 years after starting antiretroviral therapy. The CDR3 DNA sequence: TGTGCCTCTTCGACAGAGAGTAACTATGGCTACACCTTC. This translates into CASSTESNYGYTF.